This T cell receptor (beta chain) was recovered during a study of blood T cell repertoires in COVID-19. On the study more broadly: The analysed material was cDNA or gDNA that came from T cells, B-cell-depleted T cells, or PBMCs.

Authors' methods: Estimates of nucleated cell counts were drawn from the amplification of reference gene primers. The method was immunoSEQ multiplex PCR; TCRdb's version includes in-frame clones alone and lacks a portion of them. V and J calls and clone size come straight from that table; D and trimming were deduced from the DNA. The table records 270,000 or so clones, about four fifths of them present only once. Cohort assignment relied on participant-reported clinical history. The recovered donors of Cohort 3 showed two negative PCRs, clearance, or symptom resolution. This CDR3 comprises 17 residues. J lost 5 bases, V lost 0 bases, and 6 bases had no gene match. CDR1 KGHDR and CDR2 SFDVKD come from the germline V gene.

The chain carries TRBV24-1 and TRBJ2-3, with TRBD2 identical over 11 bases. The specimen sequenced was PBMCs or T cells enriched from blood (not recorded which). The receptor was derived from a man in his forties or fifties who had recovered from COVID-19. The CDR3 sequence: CATSDLVIAGGRDTQYF. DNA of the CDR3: TGTGCCACCAGTGATTTGGTGATAGCGGGAGGGAGAGATACGCAGTATTTT.